The T cell receptor (beta chain) described here comes from a study of CD8+ T cells in alopecia areata. A remark on this clone: Its target is not known. One end of the junction is discordant with germline, which a read error may explain.

After isolation, RNA underwent reverse transcription to generate cDNA as the sequencing template. The table came from immunoSEQ multiplex PCR; TCRdb's copy has only in-frame clones and leaves some out. The sample yields 150,000 to 250,000 clones, 45% to 65% seen once. Findings and limits, study-wide: There were also resident alphabeta T cells of normal skin sequenced in scalp samples.

Germline lookup yields CDR1 KGHSH and CDR2 LQKENI. The CDR3 is made up of 13 amino acids. Specified treatment: oral pan-JAK inhibitor, 5-10 mg twice daily. The sequence was collected from a human donor with alopecia areata. Sequencing was performed on CD4+ T cells sorted from blood, taken at week 4, from a patient treated with tofacitinib. The rearrangement joins TRBV18 to TRBJ1-2, with D perhaps TRBD1 (5 bases). As DNA, the CDR3 is TGTGCCAGCTTACCATCCGGGGGAGATGGCTACACCTTC. Its protein product is CASLPSGGDGYTF.